This is a list of T cell receptor beta chains from one sample in a study of T cell responses to AZD1222 COVID-19 vaccine. Method: immunoSEQ multiplex PCR; TCRdb's copy keeps in-frame clones and lacks some. The data contain about 130,000 clones, 70% to 90% of them seen just once; the ten biggest clones take up 1.5% to 2%. Sequencing used peripheral blood, obtained on day 0 of AZD1222 vaccination. These receptors came from an adult in good health. CDR3s include the opening cysteine and the closing phenylalanine or tryptophan. D genes are given only for firm matches. Some rows have no size entry. The others give once, few or many, or a class for an expanded clone.

>once|TRBD1|TRBJ2-1|TRBV7-9
TGTGCCAGCAGCCCGACAGGGGTACGGGTGCGGAGGCCAGACAATGAGCAGTTCTTC
CASSPTGVRVRRPDNEQFF
>.|.|TRBJ1-3|TRBV11-3
TGTGCCAGCAGCTTACGGGGGACCTACTCTGGAAACACCATATATTTT
CASSLRGTYSGNTIYF
>few|.|TRBJ1-5|TRBV7-3
TGTGCCAGCAGCTTAGGACCCAATCAGCCCCAGCATTTT
CASSLGPNQPQHF
>.|TRBD1|TRBJ2-2|TRBV7-3
TGTGCCAGCAGCTTCCTCCCGGGACAGGGGGGTTCCGGGGAGCTGTTTTTT
CASSFLPGQGGSGELFF
>once|TRBD2|TRBJ2-3|TRBV5-4
TGTGCCAGCACCGTCCCTAACGGGGGGATGTCTGATACGCAGTATTTT
CASTVPNGGMSDTQYF
>.|.|TRBJ2-3|TRBV6-4
TGTGCCAGCAGTGACTCGAGCCAGCGATCATCGCAGTATTTT
CASSDSSQRSSQYF
>.|.|TRBJ1-2|TRBV29-1
TGCAGCGTTGTGGTTTCTCAGCGCACCAGGGGCTACACCTTC
CSVVVSQRTRGYTF
>.|TRBD1|TRBJ1-2|TRBV6-5
TGTGCCAGCAGTTTTGACAGGGGGAAGGGCTACACCTTC
CASSFDRGKGYTF
>.|.|TRBJ2-7|TRBV4-2
TGTGCCAGCAGCCAAGGGCGGTACGAGCAGTACTTC
CASSQGRYEQYF
>.|.|TRBJ1-1|TRBV19
TGTGCCAGTAGTATGTCGTCGCTTGGGAGGAACACTGAAGCTTTCTTT
CASSMSSLGRNTEAFF
>.|.|TRBJ2-1|TRBV18
TGTGCCAGCTCACCACGGAATCCTGGCTCCTACAATGAGCAGTTCTTC
CASSPRNPGSYNEQFF
>.|.|TRBJ1-3|TRBV12-3/TRBV12-4
TGTGCCAGCAGTTTACAGGGTGGAAACACCATATATTTT
CASSLQGGNTIYF
>.|TRBD1|TRBJ2-2|TRBV30
TGTGCCTGGAGTCCGGGACAGGTCAACACCGGGGAGCTGTTTTTT
CAWSPGQVNTGELFF
>.|TRBD1|TRBJ2-1|TRBV27
TGTGCCAGCGCCGGGACAGCGTACAATGAGCAGTTCTTC
CASAGTAYNEQFF
>.|.|TRBJ1-1|TRBV11-2
TGTGCCAGCAGCTTAGGCGGGAACACTGAAGCTTTCTTT
CASSLGGNTEAFF
>once|.|TRBJ1-6|TRBV6-2/TRBV6-3
TGTGCCAGCAGCCGAATAGCCTCTGGACAGAATAATTCACCCCTCCACTTT
CASSRIASGQNNSPLHF
>.|.|TRBJ1-1|TRBV19
TGTGCCAGTAGAGAGGATATGAACACTGAAGCTTTCTTT
CASREDMNTEAFF
>.|.|TRBJ2-3|TRBV18
TGTGCCAGCTCACCGATGGCAGATACGCAGTATTTT
CASSPMADTQYF
>.|.|TRBJ2-3|TRBV4-1
TGCGCCAGCAGCCAAGATCCTAGACCAGATACGCAGTATTTT
CASSQDPRPDTQYF
>.|.|TRBJ1-1|TRBV5-6
TGTGCCAGCAGCTTGGCCTGGAACACTGAAGCTTTCTTT
CASSLAWNTEAFF
>.|.|TRBJ1-2|TRBV7-6
TGTGCCAGCAGTCCCGGGCATACGGGCTATGGCTACACCTTC
CASSPGHTGYGYTF
>.|TRBD2|TRBJ2-5|TRBV5-1
TGCGCCAGCAGCTTGGACCCTAGCGGGGGAGAGACCCAGTACTTC
CASSLDPSGGETQYF
>.|.|TRBJ2-1|TRBV11-3
TGTGCCCCATGGGGGCTAACCTACAATGAGCAGTTCTTC
CAPWGLTYNEQFF
>.|.|TRBJ1-5|TRBV19
TGTGCCAGTATTCTAGGAGGGGATCAGCCCCAGCATTTT
CASILGGDQPQHF
>few|.|TRBJ1-4|TRBV7-9
TGTGCCAGCAGACAAGGGGGGGAAAAACTGTTTTTT
CASRQGGEKLFF